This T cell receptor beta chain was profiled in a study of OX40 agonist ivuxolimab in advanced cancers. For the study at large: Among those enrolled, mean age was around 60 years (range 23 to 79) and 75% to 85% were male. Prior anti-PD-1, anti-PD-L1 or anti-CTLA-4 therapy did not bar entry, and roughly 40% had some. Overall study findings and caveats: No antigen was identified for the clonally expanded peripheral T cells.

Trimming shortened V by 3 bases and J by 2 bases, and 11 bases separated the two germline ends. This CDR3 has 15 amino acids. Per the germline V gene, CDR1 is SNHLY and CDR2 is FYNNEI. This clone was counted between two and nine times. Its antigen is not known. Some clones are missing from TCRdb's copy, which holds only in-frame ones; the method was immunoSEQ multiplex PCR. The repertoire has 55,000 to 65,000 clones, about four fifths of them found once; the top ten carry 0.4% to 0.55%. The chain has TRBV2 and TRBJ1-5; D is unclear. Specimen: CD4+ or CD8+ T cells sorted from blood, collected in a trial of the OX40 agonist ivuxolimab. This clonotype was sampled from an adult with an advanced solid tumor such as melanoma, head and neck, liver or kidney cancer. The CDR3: CASSDSGLGNQPQHF. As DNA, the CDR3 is TGTGCCAGCAGTGATTCCGGGCTGGGCAATCAGCCCCAGCATTTT.